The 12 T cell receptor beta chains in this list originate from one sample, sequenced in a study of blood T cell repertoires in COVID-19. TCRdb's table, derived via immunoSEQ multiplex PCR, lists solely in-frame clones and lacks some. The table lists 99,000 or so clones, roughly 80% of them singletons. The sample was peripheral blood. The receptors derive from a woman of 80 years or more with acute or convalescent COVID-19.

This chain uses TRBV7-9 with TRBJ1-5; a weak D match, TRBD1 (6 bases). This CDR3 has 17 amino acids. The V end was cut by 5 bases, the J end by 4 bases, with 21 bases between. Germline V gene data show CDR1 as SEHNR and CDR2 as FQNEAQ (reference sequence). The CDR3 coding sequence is TGTGCCAGCAGCGCAGGGGTCGTTGGATTCCGAAATCAGCCCCAGCATTTT. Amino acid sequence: CASSAGVVGFRNQPQHF.

The CDR3 DNA reads TGCGCCAGCAGCTTAACGACAGGGCGAACTGAAGCTTTCTTT. Protein product: CASSLTTGRTEAFF. The rearrangement joins TRBV5-1 to TRBJ1-1, with TRBD1 identical over 7 bases. This CDR3 spans 14 amino acids. With V trimmed by 2 bases and J by 5 bases, 6 bases remained unmatched. Germline-derived CDR1 and CDR2 are SGHRS and YFSETQ.

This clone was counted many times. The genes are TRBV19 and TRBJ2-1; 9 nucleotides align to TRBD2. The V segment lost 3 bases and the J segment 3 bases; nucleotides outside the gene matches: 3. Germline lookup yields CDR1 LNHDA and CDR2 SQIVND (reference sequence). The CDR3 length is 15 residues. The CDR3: CASSMGLADYNEQFF. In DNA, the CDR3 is TGTGCCAGTAGTATGGGACTAGCAGACTACAATGAGCAGTTCTTC.

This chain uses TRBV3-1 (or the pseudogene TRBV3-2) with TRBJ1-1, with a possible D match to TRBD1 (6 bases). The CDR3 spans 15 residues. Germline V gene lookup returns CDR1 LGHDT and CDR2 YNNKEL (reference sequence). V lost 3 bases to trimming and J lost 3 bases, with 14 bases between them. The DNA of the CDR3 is TGTGCCAGCAGCCAGTCAGTAGGGGGTGACACTGAAGCTTTCTTT. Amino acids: CASSQSVGGDTEAFF.

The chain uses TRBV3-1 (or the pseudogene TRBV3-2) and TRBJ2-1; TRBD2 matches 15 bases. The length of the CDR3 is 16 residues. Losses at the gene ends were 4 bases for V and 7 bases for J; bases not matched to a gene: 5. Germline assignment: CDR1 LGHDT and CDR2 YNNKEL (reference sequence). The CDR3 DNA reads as TGTGCCAGCAGCCCCGCAGGACTAGCGGGAGGGAATGAGCAGTTCTTC. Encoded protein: CASSPAGLAGGNEQFF.

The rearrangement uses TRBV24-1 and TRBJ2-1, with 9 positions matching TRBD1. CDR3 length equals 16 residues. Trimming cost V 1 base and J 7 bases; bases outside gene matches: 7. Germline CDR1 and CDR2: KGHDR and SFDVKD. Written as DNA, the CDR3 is TGTGCCACCAGTGATTTTCGGGGGACAGGGTCAAATGAGCAGTTCTTC. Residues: CATSDFRGTGSNEQFF.

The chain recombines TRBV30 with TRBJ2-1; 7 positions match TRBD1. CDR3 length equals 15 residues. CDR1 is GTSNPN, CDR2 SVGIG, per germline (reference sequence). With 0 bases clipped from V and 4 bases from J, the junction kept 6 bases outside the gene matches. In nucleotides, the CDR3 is TGTGCCTGGAGTGTAAGGGGGACAGCTTACAATGAGCAGTTCTTC. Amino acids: CAWSVRGTAYNEQFF.

The CDR3 reads CASSPYAGAYQPQHF. Written as DNA, the CDR3 is TGTGCCAGCAGCCCTTATGCGGGGGCGTATCAGCCCCAGCATTTT. The chain joins TRBV7-2 to TRBJ1-5, with D perhaps TRBD1 (6 bases). Trimming stripped 5 bases from V and 5 bases from J, with 16 bases between. Germline V CDR1 and CDR2: SGHTA, FQGNSA. The CDR3 loop spans 15 amino acids.

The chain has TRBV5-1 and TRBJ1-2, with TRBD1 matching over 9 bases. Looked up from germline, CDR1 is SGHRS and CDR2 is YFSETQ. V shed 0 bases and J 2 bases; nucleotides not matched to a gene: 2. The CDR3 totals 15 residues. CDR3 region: CASSLDGQGNYGYTF. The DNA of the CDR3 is TGCGCCAGCAGCTTGGACGGACAGGGGAACTATGGCTACACCTTC.

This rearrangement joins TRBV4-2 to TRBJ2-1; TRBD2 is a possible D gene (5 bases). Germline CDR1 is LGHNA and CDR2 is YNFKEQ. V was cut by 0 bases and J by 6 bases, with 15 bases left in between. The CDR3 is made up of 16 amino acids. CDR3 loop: CASSQDLLAPVNEQFF. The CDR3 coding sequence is TGTGCCAGCAGCCAAGATCTCCTAGCCCCAGTCAATGAGCAGTTCTTC.

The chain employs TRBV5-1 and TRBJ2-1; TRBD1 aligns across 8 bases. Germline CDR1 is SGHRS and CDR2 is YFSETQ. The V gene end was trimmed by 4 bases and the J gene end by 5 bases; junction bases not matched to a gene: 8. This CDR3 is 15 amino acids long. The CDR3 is CASSAGGKGDNEQFF. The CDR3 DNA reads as TGCGCCAGCAGCGCAGGGGGCAAAGGGGACAATGAGCAGTTCTTC.

CDR3 in DNA: TGTGCCAGCAGTCAATTTGCACAGGGACGCTATAATTCACCCCTCCACTTT. It encodes CASSQFAQGRYNSPLHF. The chain is built from TRBV6-6 and TRBJ1-6; maybe TRBD1 (6 bases). This CDR3 has 17 residues. Germline V lookup: CDR1 MNHNY, CDR2 SVGAGI (reference sequence). The V end lost 5 bases, the J end lost 3 bases, and 17 bases lay between the germline ends.